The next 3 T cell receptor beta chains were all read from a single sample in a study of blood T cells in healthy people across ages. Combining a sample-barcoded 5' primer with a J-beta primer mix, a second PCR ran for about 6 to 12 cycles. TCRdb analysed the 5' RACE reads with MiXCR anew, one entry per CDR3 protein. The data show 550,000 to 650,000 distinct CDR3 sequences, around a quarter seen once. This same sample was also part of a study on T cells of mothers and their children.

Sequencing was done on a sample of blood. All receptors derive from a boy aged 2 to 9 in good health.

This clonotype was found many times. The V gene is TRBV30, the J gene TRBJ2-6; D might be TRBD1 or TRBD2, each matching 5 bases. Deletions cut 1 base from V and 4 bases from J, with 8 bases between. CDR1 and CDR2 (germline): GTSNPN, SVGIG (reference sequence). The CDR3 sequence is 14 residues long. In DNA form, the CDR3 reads TGTGCCTGGAGTGCCTGGGGGGGGGCCAACGTCCTGACTTTC. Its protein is CAWSAWGGANVLTF. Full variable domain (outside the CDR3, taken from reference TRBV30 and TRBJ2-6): SQTIHQWPATLVQPVGSPLSLECTVEGTSNPNLYWYRQAAGRGLQLLFYSVGIGQISSEVPQNLSASRPQDRQFILSSKKLLLSDSGFYLCAWSAWGGANVLTFGAGSRLTVL.

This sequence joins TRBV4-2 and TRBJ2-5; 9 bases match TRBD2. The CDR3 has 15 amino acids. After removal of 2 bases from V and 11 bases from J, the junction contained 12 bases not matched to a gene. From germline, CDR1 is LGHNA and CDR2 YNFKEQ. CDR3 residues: CASSQSIAGADEQYF. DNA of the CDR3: TGTGCCAGCAGCCAATCGATAGCGGGAGCGGATGAGCAGTACTTC.

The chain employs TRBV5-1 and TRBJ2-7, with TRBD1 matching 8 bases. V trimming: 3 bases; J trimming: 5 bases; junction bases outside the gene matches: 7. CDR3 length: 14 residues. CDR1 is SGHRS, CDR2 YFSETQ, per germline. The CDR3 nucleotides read TGCGCCAGCAGCTCCCTGACAGGGGAGGACGAGCAGTACTTC. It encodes CASSSLTGEDEQYF.